The sequence of this T cell receptor (beta chain) was determined in a study of T cells in Graves' hyperthyroidism and ophthalmopathy. The study, taken as a whole, reports: Blood samples included most of the expanded thyroid clonotypes exceeding 0.001.

TCR beta CDR3 region amplification was performed from RNA transcripts. The TCR CDR3 was amplified in a first-round RT-PCR using the HTBI primer set. MiXCR, applied by TCRdb to the multiplex PCR reads, yields one record per CDR3 protein. The sample lists 350,000 to 450,000 distinct CDR3 sequences, approximately 17% occurring once. Comments on this clonotype: The antigen is not known.

V lost 0 bases, J lost 0 bases, and 3 bases stayed unmatched. Germline-derived CDR1 and CDR2 are LGHNA and YNFKEQ. The CDR3 is made up of 16 amino acids. The blood sample dates from first hyperthyroidism diagnosis, preceding any ophthalmopathy symptoms. This receptor was identified in a woman aged 25 to 39 with Graves' hyperthyroidism that later progressed to Graves' ophthalmopathy. The sample comprised blood. The chain recombines TRBV4-2 with TRBJ2-3; 7 bases are shared with TRBD2. The CDR3 spells CASSQEGGVSTDTQYF. In DNA form, the CDR3 reads TGTGCCAGCAGCCAAGAGGGGGGGGTTAGCACAGATACGCAGTATTTT.